This TCR beta chain was retrieved from a study of T cell responses to AZD1222 COVID-19 vaccine. TCRdb's copy holds only in-frame clones and misses some; the assay was immunoSEQ multiplex PCR. The sample lists around 130,000 clones; about nine tenths were seen once. Trimming removed 1 base at V and 1 base at J, with 5 bases between. This CDR3 contains 14 residues. Per the germline V gene, CDR1 is SGHTA and CDR2 is FQGNSA. The source material was peripheral blood, sampled 28 days after the second dose of the MenACWY control vaccine. The V gene is TRBV7-2, the J gene TRBJ1-5; D is undetermined. This clonotype originated in an adult who received the MenACWY meningococcal vaccine as a control. CDR3 sequence: CASSLGRSNQPQHF. The DNA of the CDR3 is TGTGCCAGCAGCTTAGGCAGGAGCAATCAGCCCCAGCATTTT.